The rows below give T cell receptor beta chains drawn from one sample of a study of regulatory T cells in long-lasting Graves disease. TCRdb reanalysed the multiplex PCR reads using MiXCR and keeps one entry per CDR3 protein. The sample holds 450,000 to 700,000 distinct CDR3 sequences, roughly 12% seen once. These data were also reused for a study on T cells in Graves' hyperthyroidism and ophthalmopathy.

The specimen was peripheral blood mononuclear cells (PBMCs), collected at new diagnosis, from a patient treated with antithyroid drugs. The receptor set was obtained from a man younger than 45 with Graves disease. Both conserved end residues are part of each CDR3. The D gene is left open where the match is weak. Rows give clone size only sometimes, using once, few, many, or a class for an expanded clone.

v_call	d_call	clone_size	j_call	cdr3_nt	cdr3_aa
TRBV20-1	TRBD2	.	TRBJ2-1	TGCAGTGCTAGGGCTTATGGGGCTAGCGGGAGCTCCTACAATGAGCAGTTCTTC	CSARAYGASGSSYNEQFF
TRBV11-2	TRBD1	.	TRBJ2-1	TGTGCCAGCAGCTTAGATCTCCGACAGGGTCGGCTTGGTGAGCAGTTCTTC	CASSLDLRQGRLGEQFF
TRBV2	.	many	TRBJ2-3	TGTGCCAGCAGTGGCTTAAGGAGGGATACGCAGTATTTT	CASSGLRRDTQYF
TRBV6-2/TRBV6-3	.	few	TRBJ1-5	TGTGCCAGCAGTTCGACGGAGGGGGTGAGAAATCAGCCCCAGCATTTT	CASSSTEGVRNQPQHF
TRBV4-1	.	.	TRBJ1-4	TGCGCCAGCAGCCAAGATAGGAGGGGGTTTGCGGTCTCGAATGAAGAACTGTTTTTT	CASSQDRRGFAVSNEELFF
TRBV29-1	TRBD2	few	TRBJ2-2	TGCAGCGTTGAAGCGGGAGGGCCTGGCGGGGAGCTGTTTTTT	CSVEAGGPGGELFF
TRBV2	TRBD1	many	TRBJ1-1	TGTGCCACTCTTGGGGCAGGACAGGGCACTGAAGCTTTCTTT	CATLGAGQGTEAFF
TRBV20-1	.	few	TRBJ2-7	TGCAGTGCTAGAGATACAGGGTCCAACGAGCAGTACTTC	CSARDTGSNEQYF
TRBV2	.	many	TRBJ2-3	TGTGCCAGCAGTGAGAGGGAGACCACAGATACGCAGTATTTT	CASSERETTDTQYF
TRBV30	.	many	TRBJ1-1	TGTGCCTGGAGTCGGGGCTGGACTGAAGCTTTCTTT	CAWSRGWTEAFF
TRBV29-1	TRBD1	many	TRBJ2-3	TGCAGCGTTGACCGGGACAGGGGGAGACCCGATACGCAGTATTTT	CSVDRDRGRPDTQYF
TRBV19	.	many	TRBJ1-5	TGTGCCAGTAGTATATCGAGGGATAGCAATCAGCCCCAGCATTTT	CASSISRDSNQPQHF
TRBV6-6	TRBD1	few	TRBJ1-2	TGTGCCAGCAGTTACTCGCGACCGGGACAGGGCTCTGGCTACACCTTC	CASSYSRPGQGSGYTF
TRBV12-3/TRBV12-4	.	many	TRBJ2-1	TGTGCCAGCAGTTGGGCGGAGGGCAATGAGCAGTTCTTC	CASSWAEGNEQFF
TRBV12-3/TRBV12-4	.	.	TRBJ1-1	TGTGCCAGCAGAAGGGGTATAGTTAATGGTGAAGCTTCCTTT	CASRRGIVNGEASF
TRBV5-1	.	.	TRBJ2-7	TGCGCCAGCAGCTCCGGGACAAGAGGGGCTTACGAGCAGTACTTC	CASSSGTRGAYEQYF
TRBV30	.	few	TRBJ1-2	TGTGCCTGGAACCTGGACGTTCACACCTTC	CAWNLDVHTF